The rows below give T cell receptor beta chains drawn from one sample of a study of control samples from healthy donors and cancer patients. The assay was immunoSEQ multiplex PCR, and TCRdb's table has in-frame clones only and misses some. This sample has about 20,000 clones; 85% to 90% occur once, and the top ten carry more than 8%. Sequencing input: PBMCs. All receptors come from a woman aged 60-75 years with head and neck cancer. Each CDR3 is given with its conserved first and last residue. The order of the fields is CDR3 protein, CDR3 DNA, CDR3 length, V gene, J gene, D gene, clone size. The D gene is left open where the match is weak. Clone size is shown for a subset of rows, as once, few, many or a class of expanded clone.

CASSPLMGTEAFF,TGTGCCAGCTCACCACTTATGGGGACTGAAGCTTTCTTT,13,TRBV18,TRBJ1-1,.,.
CASSSGVRVNTEAFF,TGTGCCAGCAGCTCCGGGGTTAGGGTGAACACTGAAGCTTTCTTT,15,TRBV13,TRBJ1-1,.,.
CASSQDTVNQPQHF,TGTGCCAGCAGCCAAGATACGGTTAATCAGCCCCAGCATTTT,14,TRBV3-1/TRBV3-2,TRBJ1-5,.,.
CASSPGGRETQYF,TGCGCCAGCAGCCCAGGTGGGCGGGAGACCCAGTACTTC,13,TRBV5-1,TRBJ2-5,.,.
CASSPGTGSYEQYF,TGTGCCAGCAGCCCCGGGACAGGGAGCTACGAGCAGTACTTC,14,TRBV6-5,TRBJ2-7,TRBD1,.
CATSDFGGSRNEQFF,TGTGCCACCAGTGATTTTGGCGGGAGCAGGAATGAGCAGTTCTTC,15,TRBV24-1,TRBJ2-1,TRBD2,once
CASSEGRDMTDTQYF,TGCGCCAGCAGCGAGGGACGGGATATGACAGATACGCAGTATTTT,15,TRBV5-1,TRBJ2-3,.,.
CASTLEGVTEAFF,TGTGCCAGCACCCTGGAGGGGGTCACTGAAGCTTTCTTT,13,TRBV28,TRBJ1-1,.,.
CAWSAGQALQHF,TGTGCCTGGAGTGCAGGACAGGCCCTCCAGCATTTT,12,TRBV30,TRBJ1-5,TRBD1,.
CASSLVGGPYEQYF,TGTGCCAGCAGCTTAGTGGGAGGGCCCTACGAGCAGTACTTC,14,TRBV11-2,TRBJ2-7,TRBD2,.
CASSLVQGPGYEQYF,TGCGCCAGCAGCTTGGTTCAGGGGCCGGGCTACGAGCAGTACTTC,15,TRBV5-1,TRBJ2-7,.,.
CASKGQGSPFPMAFF,TGTGCCAGCAAGGGACAGGGGTCACCGTTCCCGATGGCTTTCTTT,15,TRBV25-1,TRBJ1-1,TRBD1,.
CASSLGTGGFSATEAFF,TGCGCCAGCAGCTTGGGGACAGGGGGCTTCTCGGCTACTGAAGCTTTCTTT,17,TRBV5-1,TRBJ1-1,TRBD1,few
CASSLGDTRNSPLHF,TGCGCCAGCAGCTTGGGGGATACAAGGAATTCACCCCTCCACTTT,15,TRBV5-1,TRBJ1-6,.,.
CASSKRPSGAQYF,TGTGCCAGCAGCAAAAGGCCCTCCGGGGCGCAGTATTTT,13,TRBV7-8,TRBJ2-3,.,.
CASSPLGLAGDNEQFF,TGTGCCAGCAGCCCCTTAGGACTAGCGGGTGACAATGAGCAGTTCTTC,16,TRBV5-6,TRBJ2-1,TRBD2,.
CASEGHLNEKLFF,TGTGCCAGTGAGGGACATTTAAATGAAAAACTGTTTTTT,13,TRBV19,TRBJ1-4,.,few
CASGGTLSYEQYF,TGTGCCAGCGGGGGCACTCTCTCCTACGAGCAGTACTTC,13,TRBV27,TRBJ2-7,.,.
CASRFTTQGAGGYTF,TGTGCCAGCAGGTTCACCACACAGGGGGCTGGGGGCTACACCTTC,15,TRBV27,TRBJ1-2,TRBD1,.
CARSPMGCREMNEQFF,TGTGCCAGAAGCCCCATGGGGTGCCGAGAGATGAATGAGCAGTTCTTC,16,TRBV5-3,TRBJ2-1,.,.
CASSLGSGGNYEQYF,TGCGCCAGCAGCCTCGGTAGCGGGGGGAACTACGAGCAGTACTTC,15,TRBV5-1,TRBJ2-7,TRBD2,.
CASSERVERRNYGYTF,TGTGCCAGCAGTGAAAGAGTGGAGAGGAGAAACTATGGCTACACCTTC,16,TRBV2,TRBJ1-2,.,.
CASSLGGNEQFF,TGTGCCAGCAGCTTGGGGGGCAATGAGCAGTTCTTC,12,TRBV5-4,TRBJ2-1,.,.
CASSFGTYNEQFF,TGTGCCAGCAGTTTCGGGACTTACAATGAGCAGTTCTTC,13,TRBV12-3/TRBV12-4,TRBJ2-1,.,.
CASSETANSPLHF,TGTGCCAGCTCCGAGACAGCCAATTCACCCCTCCACTTT,13,TRBV18,TRBJ1-6,.,.
CASSLWSNGGEQYF,TGTGCCAGCAGTTTATGGTCTAATGGAGGCGAGCAGTACTTC,14,TRBV27,TRBJ2-7,.,.
CASSFGGAPMQPQHF,TGTGCCAGCAGTTTCGGGGGGGCCCCAATGCAGCCCCAGCATTTT,15,TRBV28,TRBJ1-5,.,.
CASSPFEGLYNEQFF,TGTGCCAGCTCACCCTTCGAGGGGCTCTACAATGAGCAGTTCTTC,15,TRBV18,TRBJ2-1,.,.
CASSLATGTVSGNTIYF,TGTGCCAGCAGCTTAGCGACCGGGACAGTGTCTGGAAACACCATATATTTT,17,TRBV7-2,TRBJ1-3,TRBD1,once
CATRADSVKIYEQYF,TGTGCCACCAGGGCGGACAGCGTTAAAATCTACGAGCAGTACTTC,15,TRBV15,TRBJ2-7,.,.
CASSQEASGHEQFF,TGTGCCAGCAGCCAAGAAGCTAGTGGGCATGAGCAGTTCTTC,14,TRBV4-2,TRBJ2-1,.,.
CATSRTLQANEQFF,TGTGCCACCAGCAGGACGCTACAGGCGAATGAGCAGTTCTTC,14,TRBV15,TRBJ2-1,.,few
CASSMFAGPNNEQFF,TGTGCCAGTAGTATGTTTGCGGGACCTAACAATGAGCAGTTCTTC,15,TRBV19,TRBJ2-1,.,.
CASSGAPDNNQPQHF,TGTGCCAGCAGCGGGGCGCCAGACAACAATCAGCCCCAGCATTTT,15,TRBV7-9,TRBJ1-5,.,.
CASSPAGDEQYF,TGTGCCAGCAGCCCTGCCGGGGACGAGCAGTACTTC,12,TRBV7-8,TRBJ2-7,.,.
CASSPKPGQGTASGNTIYF,TGTGCCAGCAGCCCCAAACCGGGACAGGGGACCGCCTCTGGAAACACCATATATTTT,19,TRBV7-6,TRBJ1-3,TRBD1,.
CATSRDISLPGSTDTQYF,TGTGCCACCAGCAGAGATATTTCCCTCCCCGGGAGCACAGATACGCAGTATTTT,18,TRBV15,TRBJ2-3,.,.
CASSGISGGLFF,TGTGCCAGCAGTGGAATCTCGGGTGGGCTGTTTTTT,12,TRBV7-9,TRBJ2-2,.,.
CASSLAPGYSPNTEAFF,TGTGCCAGCAGCTTAGCGCCAGGGTACTCGCCGAACACTGAAGCTTTCTTT,17,TRBV11-2,TRBJ1-1,.,.
CATSRVNEQFF,TGTGCCACCAGCAGAGTGAATGAGCAGTTCTTC,11,TRBV15,TRBJ2-1,.,.
CASNRDKGNTIYF,TGTGCCAGCAACAGGGATAAAGGAAACACCATATATTTT,13,TRBV6-6,TRBJ1-3,.,.
CASSIPDREGTGELFF,TGTGCCAGTAGTATACCCGACAGGGAAGGGACCGGGGAGCTGTTTTTT,16,TRBV19,TRBJ2-2,TRBD1,few
CASSWVGGGDYNEQFF,TGTGCCAGCAGCTGGGTTGGGGGAGGGGACTACAATGAGCAGTTCTTC,16,TRBV7-2,TRBJ2-1,TRBD2,few
CASSLEDTQYF,TGTGCCAGCAGCTTGGAAGATACGCAGTATTTT,11,TRBV5-6,TRBJ2-3,.,.
CASSTRTVWETQYF,TGTGCCAGCAGCACCCGGACAGTTTGGGAGACCCAGTACTTC,14,TRBV7-8,TRBJ2-5,.,few
CASSLRAADYGYTF,TGTGCCAGCAGCTTGAGGGCCGCAGACTATGGCTACACCTTC,14,TRBV5-8,TRBJ1-2,.,medium-sized
CAISELNEQFF,TGTGCCATCAGTGAACTCAATGAGCAGTTCTTC,11,TRBV10-3,TRBJ2-1,.,once
CASTEGTATNEKLFF,TGCGCCAGCACTGAGGGAACCGCAACTAATGAAAAACTGTTTTTT,15,TRBV5-1,TRBJ1-4,.,.
CASSGAVTGSSYNSPLHF,TGCGCCAGCAGTGGGGCTGTAACAGGGAGCTCCTATAATTCACCCCTCCACTTT,18,TRBV10-2,TRBJ1-6,.,.
CASSPDDTQYF,TGTGCCAGCTCACCGGATGATACGCAGTATTTT,11,TRBV18,TRBJ2-3,.,.
CASSRLVSGRGTDTQYF,TGTGCCAGCAGCCGCCTCGTGAGCGGGAGAGGCACAGATACGCAGTATTTT,17,TRBV7-9,TRBJ2-3,TRBD2,few
CASSQGAGGWYEQYF,TGTGCCAGCAGCCAAGGGGCGGGGGGTTGGTACGAGCAGTACTTC,15,TRBV3-1/TRBV3-2,TRBJ2-7,TRBD2,.
CATLGIGTYGYTF,TGTGCCACCCTCGGGATAGGGACCTATGGCTACACCTTC,13,TRBV6-5,TRBJ1-2,.,.
CASSPGDGQVYEQFF,TGTGCCAGCTCACCGGGGGACGGCCAGGTGTATGAGCAGTTCTTC,15,TRBV18,TRBJ2-1,.,.
CASSGGQGGEKLFF,TGTGCCAGCAGCGGGGGACAGGGAGGGGAAAAACTGTTTTTT,14,TRBV5-8,TRBJ1-4,TRBD1,.
CASGLGQGREKLFF,TGTGCCAGCGGATTGGGTCAGGGGAGGGAAAAACTGTTTTTT,14,TRBV2,TRBJ1-4,.,.
CASSLETAGVGNEQFF,TGCGCCAGCAGCTTGGAGACGGCGGGAGTGGGCAATGAGCAGTTCTTC,16,TRBV5-1,TRBJ2-1,TRBD2,.
CAWSSGHTEAFF,TGTGCCTGGAGCTCCGGGCACACTGAAGCTTTCTTT,12,TRBV30,TRBJ1-1,.,few
CASSRREGGSTDTQYF,TGCGCCAGCAGCCGGAGAGAAGGTGGAAGCACAGATACGCAGTATTTT,16,TRBV4-1,TRBJ2-3,.,.